The 10 T cell receptor beta chains below come from one sample, sequenced in a study of Ad26.COV2.S vaccination and SARS-CoV-2 variants. Treatment specified: roughly 18 received Ad26.COV2.S at low or high dose, single or two shots; about 5 received placebo; per-sample allocation not given. Day 63 after the first vaccine or placebo injection was the time point for sampling. TCRdb's table, derived via immunoSEQ multiplex PCR, lists solely in-frame clones and lacks some. The sample includes roughly 400,000 clones, around 93% of them seen just once. This specimen consisted of peripheral blood, obtained in a trial of Ad26.COV2.S vaccine versus placebo. These receptor sequences come from a person aged 18-60 years who received the Ad26.COV2.S COVID-19 vaccine or a placebo.

The rearrangement uses TRBV4-3 and TRBJ2-3, with D unresolved. This CDR3 is built from 16 residues. The ends were cut back, 1 base at V and 0 bases at J, with 11 bases in the middle. Germline-derived CDR1 and CDR2 are LGHNA and YSLEER. The CDR3 loop reads CASSQVLDTSTDTQYF. As DNA, the CDR3 is TGCGCCAGCAGCCAAGTGTTAGACACTAGCACAGATACGCAGTATTTT.

CDR3 region: CASTPGLGATGELFF. The CDR3 region has the DNA TGTGCCAGCACCCCGGGACTAGGTGCCACCGGGGAGCTGTTTTTT. The V and J genes are TRBV6-6 and TRBJ2-2; 8 bases match TRBD2. The CDR3 has 15 residues. The V and J ends lost 7 bases and 4 bases, in that order; junction bases with no gene match: 8. Per the germline V gene, CDR1 is MNHNY and CDR2 is SVGAGI (reference sequence).

Points on this clone: A read error may account for a junction end that differs from germline. J is TRBJ2-1 and V is TRBV7-7; TRBD1 matches at 7 bases. Germline V gives CDR1 SSHAT, CDR2 FNYEAQ (reference sequence). The length of the CDR3 is 15 residues. As DNA, the CDR3 is TGTGCTAGCAGCTCTACTCTGGGGACAGTGGGTGAGCAGTTCTTC. This translates into CASSSTLGTVGEQFF.

V gene TRBV2 combines with J gene TRBJ1-4, with no clear D. V lost 6 bases, J lost 1 base, and 0 bases lay in between. The CDR3 contains 11 residues. CDR1 is SNHLY and CDR2 is FYNNEI in the germline V gene. Here the CDR3 reads CASRTNEKLFF. The CDR3 DNA reads TGTGCCAGCAGAACTAATGAAAAACTGTTTTTT.

In this sample, this clone turned up once. The chain employs TRBV11-2 and TRBJ1-3, with unresolved D. CDR3 length: 13 amino acids. Germline V gene data show CDR1 as SGHAT and CDR2 as FQNNGV. The V gene lost 8 bases and the J gene lost 4 bases, with 12 bases spanning the gap. The DNA of the CDR3 is TGTGCCAGCGAGGTGGCGGAGGGAAACACCATATATTTT. Its protein product is CASEVAEGNTIYF.

This chain joins TRBV6-5 and TRBJ1-1; tentatively, D is TRBD1 (6 bases). The CDR3 spans 13 residues. Germline V CDR1 and CDR2: MNHEY, SVGAGI. V dropped 6 bases and J dropped 6 bases, with 14 bases sitting between them. Here the CDR3 reads CASSPRGLAEAFF. In nucleotides, the CDR3 is TGTGCCAGCAGCCCGAGGGGGTTGGCTGAAGCTTTCTTT.

The rearrangement links TRBV7-8 to TRBJ2-5; TRBD1 agrees at 8 bases. This CDR3 has 15 amino acids. In germline, CDR1 is SGHVS, CDR2 FQNEAQ. J lost 3 bases, V lost 5 bases, and 8 bases had no gene match. The CDR3 DNA sequence: TGTGCCAGCAGCCCCTGGACAGGGACCAAAGAGACCCAGTACTTC. Protein sequence: CASSPWTGTKETQYF.

The chain recombines TRBV28 with TRBJ1-1; 9 bases map to TRBD1. The CDR3 runs 15 residues. V dropped 5 bases and J dropped 1; count of bases not matched to a gene: 5. The V gene's germline CDR1 is MDHEN and CDR2 SYDVKM. In DNA, the CDR3 is TGTGCCAGCAGTCCTCGGGACAGGGCGAACACTGAAGCTTTCTTT. The encoded protein is CASSPRDRANTEAFF.

The V and J genes are TRBV28 and TRBJ1-1, with D possibly TRBD1 on 6 matching bases. Per germline, CDR1 MDHEN and CDR2 SYDVKM. V shed 2 bases and J shed 5 bases, with 12 bases lying between them. The CDR3 covers 14 residues. The CDR3 bases are TGTGCCAGCAGTTTAGGGGGCGCGGAAACTGAAGCTTTCTTT. Amino acid sequence: CASSLGGAETEAFF.

The chain has TRBV27 and TRBJ1-1; the D gene is possibly TRBD1 (5 bases). Deletions cut 7 bases from V and 7 bases from J, with 16 bases between. The germline V gene encodes CDR1 MNHEY and CDR2 SMNVEV (reference sequence). This CDR3 has 13 residues. The CDR3 sequence is CASIREGQGEAFF. The CDR3 DNA reads TGTGCCAGCATCCGAGAGGGGCAGGGTGAAGCTTTCTTT.